The rows below give T cell receptor beta chains drawn from one sample of a study of T cell changes during pregnancy in multiple sclerosis. Measured with immunoSEQ multiplex PCR; TCRdb has only the in-frame clones, and not every one. Seen here are about 11,000 clones, roughly 94% observed once, and the top ten hold almost 0.3%. Material: CD4+ T cells from peripheral blood mononuclear cells, obtained before pregnancy. The receptor set was obtained from a female donor with multiple sclerosis, enrolled in a pregnancy study. CDR3s include the opening cysteine and the closing phenylalanine or tryptophan. A D gene is named only where the DNA matches it firmly. The size entry is marked missing in some rows and otherwise reads once, few, many or a size class.

>16|-|TRBV7-6|TRBJ2-7|-
TGTGCCAGCAGCTTATCTGCCCGGGGGGCGGGCAACGAGCAGTACTTC
CASSLSARGAGNEQYF
>14|-|TRBV7-9|TRBJ1-1|-
TGTGCCAGCAGCTTATTCGACGGGTACACTGAAGCTTTCTTT
CASSLFDGYTEAFF
>15|-|TRBV6-1|TRBJ2-7|TRBD1
TGTGCCAGCAGCTCCAACCGGGACAGGATCTACGAGCAGTACTTC
CASSSNRDRIYEQYF
>19|few|TRBV4-1|TRBJ2-6|TRBD2
TGCGCCAGCAGCCAAGGACTACTAGCGGGGGGCTCTGGGGCCAACGTCCTGACTTTC
CASSQGLLAGGSGANVLTF
>16|-|TRBV7-6|TRBJ1-3|TRBD1
TGTGCCAGCAGCCGGGACAGGTCTATCGCTGGAAACACCATATATTTT
CASSRDRSIAGNTIYF
>15|-|TRBV6-5|TRBJ2-3|-
TGTGCCAGCAGCTTAGGACAGCACATCACAGATACGCAGTATTTT
CASSLGQHITDTQYF
>18|-|TRBV5-1|TRBJ1-6|-
TGCGCCAGCAGCTCGTCTCAGACAGGCGCCTCCTATAATTCACCCCTCCACTTT
CASSSSQTGASYNSPLHF
>12|-|TRBV18|TRBJ1-2|-
TGTGCCAGCTCACAAGACAGGAATGGCTACACCTTC
CASSQDRNGYTF
>13|-|TRBV11-2|TRBJ2-5|-
TGTGCCAGCAGTTCCCGGCTAGGAGAGACCCAGTACTTC
CASSSRLGETQYF
>13|-|TRBV11-3|TRBJ1-1|-
TGTGCCAGCAGCTTAATGAGGGATACTGAAGCTTTCTTT
CASSLMRDTEAFF
>13|-|TRBV4-1|TRBJ2-2|-
TGCGCCAGCAGCTTTGCAGGGCAAGGGGAGCTGTTTTTT
CASSFAGQGELFF
>14|once|TRBV6-1|TRBJ1-3|-
TGTGCCAGCAGTGAACCGAGCTCTGGAAACACCATATATTTT
CASSEPSSGNTIYF
>13|-|TRBV2|TRBJ2-1|-
TGTGCCAGCACAACCGAAACTGGCAATGAGCAGTTCTTC
CASTTETGNEQFF
>14|-|TRBV7-9|TRBJ1-1|-
TGTGCCAGCAGCTTAGGTGACAGGAACACTGAAGCTTTCTTT
CASSLGDRNTEAFF
>17|-|TRBV11-2|TRBJ2-7|TRBD2
TGTGCCAGCAGCTTCCTTAGCGGGGGGCGCCTGGGCTACGAGCAGTACTTC
CASSFLSGGRLGYEQYF
>18|-|TRBV27|TRBJ2-2|TRBD2
TGTGCCAGCAGTTTGACCCCACTAGCGGGGGCCTCCACCGGGGAGCTGTTTTTT
CASSLTPLAGASTGELFF
>16|-|TRBV18|TRBJ2-2|-
TGTGCCAGCTCACCTATTAGGACTTCTCACACCGGGGAGCTGTTTTTT
CASSPIRTSHTGELFF
>17|-|TRBV7-8|TRBJ1-4|-
TGTGCCAGCAGAAACAGATCGAGGGATTGGGTTGAGGAAAAACTGTTTTTT
CASRNRSRDWVEEKLFF
>18|-|TRBV19|TRBJ2-2|TRBD2
TGTGCCAGTAGTCATCCGGGACTAGCGGGGTCGAACACCGGGGAGCTGTTTTTT
CASSHPGLAGSNTGELFF
>17|-|TRBV7-9|TRBJ2-7|-
TGTGCCAGCACCCCCCGTGTGGGGCGGGGAGACCTTTACGAGCAGTACTTC
CASTPRVGRGDLYEQYF
>12|-|TRBV19|TRBJ1-2|-
TGTGCCAGTAGCAACAGCCCCTATGGCTACACCTTC
CASSNSPYGYTF
>17|-|TRBV7-2|TRBJ1-6|TRBD1
TGTGCCAGCAGCTTAGATCGTCGGGGACAGGGTAATTCACCCCTCCACTTT
CASSLDRRGQGNSPLHF
>14|-|TRBV2|TRBJ1-4|TRBD1
TGTGCCAGCGGGGGACAGGGGACTAATGAAAAACTGTTTTTT
CASGGQGTNEKLFF
>15|-|TRBV5-6|TRBJ2-5|TRBD2
TGTGCCAGCAGCTTAGCGGGGGTTAGACAAGAGACCCAGTACTTC
CASSLAGVRQETQYF
>14|-|TRBV27|TRBJ1-5|-
TGTGCCAGCAGTCCCGGACAGAGCTATCAGCCCCAGCATTTT
CASSPGQSYQPQHF
>15|-|TRBV9|TRBJ1-5|TRBD1
TGTGCCAGCAGCGAGGGACAGTATAGCAATCAGCCCCAGCATTTT
CASSEGQYSNQPQHF
>16|-|TRBV30|TRBJ2-2|-
TGTGCCTGGAGTAAGCCGGGGAACGCGAACACCGGGGAGCTGTTTTTT
CAWSKPGNANTGELFF